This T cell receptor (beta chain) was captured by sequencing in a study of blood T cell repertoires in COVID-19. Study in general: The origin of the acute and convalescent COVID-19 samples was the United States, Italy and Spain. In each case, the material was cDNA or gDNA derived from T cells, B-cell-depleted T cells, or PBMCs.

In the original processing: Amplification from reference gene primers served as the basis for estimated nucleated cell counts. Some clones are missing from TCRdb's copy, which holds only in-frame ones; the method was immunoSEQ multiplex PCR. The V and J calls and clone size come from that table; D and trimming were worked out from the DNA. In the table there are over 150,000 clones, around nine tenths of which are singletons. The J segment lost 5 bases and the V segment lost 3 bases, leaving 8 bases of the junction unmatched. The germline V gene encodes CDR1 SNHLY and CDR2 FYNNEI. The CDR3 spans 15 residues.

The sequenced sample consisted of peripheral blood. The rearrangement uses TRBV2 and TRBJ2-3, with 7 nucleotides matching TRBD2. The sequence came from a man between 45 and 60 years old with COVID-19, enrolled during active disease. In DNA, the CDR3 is TGTGCCAGCAGTGATAGTCAACTAGCGTTAGATACGCAGTATTTT. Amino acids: CASSDSQLALDTQYF. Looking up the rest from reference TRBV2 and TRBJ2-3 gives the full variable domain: EPEVTQTPSHQVTQMGQEVILRCVPISNHLYFYWYRQILGQKVEFLVSFYNNEISEKSEIFDDQFSVERPDGSNFTLKIRSTKLEDSAMYFCASSDSQLALDTQYFGPGTRLTVL.